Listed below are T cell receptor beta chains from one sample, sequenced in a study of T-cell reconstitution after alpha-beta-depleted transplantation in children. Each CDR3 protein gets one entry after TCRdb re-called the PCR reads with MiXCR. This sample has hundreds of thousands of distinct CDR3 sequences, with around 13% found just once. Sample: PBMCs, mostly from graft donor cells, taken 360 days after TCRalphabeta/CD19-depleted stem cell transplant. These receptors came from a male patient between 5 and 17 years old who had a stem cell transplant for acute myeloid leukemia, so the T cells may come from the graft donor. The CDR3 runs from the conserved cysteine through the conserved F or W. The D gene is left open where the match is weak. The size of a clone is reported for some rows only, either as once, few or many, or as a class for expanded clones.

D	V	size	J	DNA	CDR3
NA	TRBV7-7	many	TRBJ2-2	TGTGCTAGCAGCTTAGGTCCGGGAGATGGCGGGGAGCTGTTTTTT	CASSLGPGDGGELFF
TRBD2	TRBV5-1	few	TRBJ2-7	TGCGCCAGCGGTCCGTTATCGGGAGGTGCCTACGAGCAGTACTTC	CASGPLSGGAYEQYF
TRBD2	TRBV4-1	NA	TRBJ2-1	TGCGCCAGCAGCCAAGATCTTGGGGCCGCCCGGGGTCTGGGGGGGTACAATGAGCAGTTCTTC	CASSQDLGAARGLGGYNEQFF
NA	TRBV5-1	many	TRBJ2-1	TGCGCCAGCAGCTTGGAGGCTAGCTACAATGAGCAGTTCTTC	CASSLEASYNEQFF
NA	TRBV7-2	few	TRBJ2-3	TGTGCCAGCAGCCCTAGGGGGGTGAGCACAGATACGCAGTATTTT	CASSPRGVSTDTQYF
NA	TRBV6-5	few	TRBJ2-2	TGTGCCAGCAGTTATAGTTCGGGGCGGGAGCTGTTTTTT	CASSYSSGRELFF
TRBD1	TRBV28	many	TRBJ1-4	TGTGCCAGCAGTTACAGGACAGGGGCCGCGAATGAAAAACTGTTTTTT	CASSYRTGAANEKLFF
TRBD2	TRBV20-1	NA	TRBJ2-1	TGCAGTGCTCCCCGACTAGCGGGATATTGGGAGCAGTTCTTC	CSAPRLAGYWEQFF
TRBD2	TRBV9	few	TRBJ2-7	TGTGCCAGCAGCGTAGGGACTAGCGGGAACTACGAGCAGTACTTC	CASSVGTSGNYEQYF
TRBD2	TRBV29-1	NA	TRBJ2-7	TGCAGCGTGACCGGGACTAGCGGGAGGGGCACCTACGAGCAGTACTTC	CSVTGTSGRGTYEQYF
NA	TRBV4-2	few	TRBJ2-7	TGTGCCAGCAGCCAAGATCCCGTACCCTACGAGCAGTACTTC	CASSQDPVPYEQYF
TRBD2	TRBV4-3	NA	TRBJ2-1	TGCGCCAGCAGCCAACCCCGGACTAGCGGGAGAAATGAGCAGTTCTTC	CASSQPRTSGRNEQFF
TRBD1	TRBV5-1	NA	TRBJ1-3	TGCGCCAGCAGCCCGGGACAGAGCTCTGGAAACACCATATATTTT	CASSPGQSSGNTIYF
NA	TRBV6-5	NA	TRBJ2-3	TGTGCCAGCAGTTCCCCGGGGCCAGATACGCAGTATTTT	CASSSPGPDTQYF
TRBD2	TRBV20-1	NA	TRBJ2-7	TGCAGTGCTTTCGGACTAGCGGGGAAGGTCGGGACCTACGAGCAGTACTTC	CSAFGLAGKVGTYEQYF
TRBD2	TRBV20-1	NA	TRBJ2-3	TGCAGTGTACCCCCGGGTTCAAAGGGCGGCGGGAGAGGGTCCACAGATACGCAGTATTTT	CSVPPGSKGGGRGSTDTQYF
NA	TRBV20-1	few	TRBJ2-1	TGCAGTGCGATTGAAAACTACAATGAGCAGTTCTTC	CSAIENYNEQFF
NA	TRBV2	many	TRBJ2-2	TGTGCCAGCAGTGAGGGGGATTGGGCGGGACAAACCGGGGAGCTGTTTTTT	CASSEGDWAGQTGELFF
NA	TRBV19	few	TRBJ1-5	TGTGCCTCGAGACCACAGAGTCTCGGGCCCCAGCATTTT	CASRPQSLGPQHF
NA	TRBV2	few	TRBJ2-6	TGTGCCAGCTGTCCCGGGACATGGCTGAGAAGCTCTGGGGCCAACGTCCTGACTTTC	CASCPGTWLRSSGANVLTF
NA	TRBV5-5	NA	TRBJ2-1	TGTGCCAGCAGCCTCAAGCAGCAGTTCTTC	CASSLKQQFF
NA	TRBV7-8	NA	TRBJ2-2	TGTGCCAGCAGCTCATGGGGGGTACGGGAGCTGTTTTTT	CASSSWGVRELFF
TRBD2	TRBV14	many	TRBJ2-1	TGTGCCAGCAGTTCTAGCGGGAGGGCGGTCAATGAGCAGTTCTTC	CASSSSGRAVNEQFF
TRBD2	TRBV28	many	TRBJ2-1	TGTGCCAGCAGTTTAGGGGGACTAGCCTTTTCCTACAATGAGCAGTTCTTC	CASSLGGLAFSYNEQFF
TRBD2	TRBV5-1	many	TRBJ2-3	TGCGCCAGCAGCATTCTACTAGCGGGGGGCACAGATACGCAGTATTTT	CASSILLAGGTDTQYF
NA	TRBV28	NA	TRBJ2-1	TGTGCCAGCAGTTTCCCCCGGACATCCCCCTACAATGAGCAGTTCTTC	CASSFPRTSPYNEQFF
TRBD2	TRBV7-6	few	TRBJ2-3	TGTGCCAGCAGTTACCGTACGAGACTAGCGGGAGGGACCACAGATACGCAGTATTTT	CASSYRTRLAGGTTDTQYF
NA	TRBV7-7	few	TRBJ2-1	TGTGCTAGCTCGCAATGGGTCTACAATGAGCAGTTCTTC	CASSQWVYNEQFF
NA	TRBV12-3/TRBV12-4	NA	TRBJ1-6	TGTGCCAGCAGTTTAGGAGGGGCGGGCCCCCTCCACTTT	CASSLGGAGPLHF
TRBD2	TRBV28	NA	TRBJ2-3	TGTGCCAGCAGTTTTAGCCCACTAGCGGGAGGAACAGATACGCAGTATTTT	CASSFSPLAGGTDTQYF
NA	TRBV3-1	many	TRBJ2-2	TGTGCCAGCGGGGGGTATCCCGGGGAGCTGTTTTTT	CASGGYPGELFF
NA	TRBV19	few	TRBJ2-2	TGTGCCAGTAGTACGACAAACACCGGGGAGCTGTTTTTT	CASSTTNTGELFF
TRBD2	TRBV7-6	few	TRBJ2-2	TGTGCCAGCAGCCCCCTTAGCGGGAGGGCCACCGGGGAGCTGTTTTTT	CASSPLSGRATGELFF
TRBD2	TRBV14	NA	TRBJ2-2	TGTGCCAGCAGCCCCCACTTGGGACTAGCGGGGGGGCGAACCGGGGAGCTGTTTTTT	CASSPHLGLAGGRTGELFF
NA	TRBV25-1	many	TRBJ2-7	TGTGCCAGCAGCAAACTGGGGGGGCAGTACTTC	CASSKLGGQYF
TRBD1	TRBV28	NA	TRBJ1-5	TGTGCCAGCAGTTCGGAACAGGGGAGAGGCAATCAGCCCCAGCATTTT	CASSSEQGRGNQPQHF
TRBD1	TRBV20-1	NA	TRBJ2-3	TGCAGTCCAAAGGACAGGGTCTTCACAGATACGCAGTATTTT	CSPKDRVFTDTQYF
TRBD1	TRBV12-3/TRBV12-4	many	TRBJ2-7	TGTGCCAGCAGTTTCAGCCTCGGACAGGCTACCTCCTACGAGCAGTACTTC	CASSFSLGQATSYEQYF
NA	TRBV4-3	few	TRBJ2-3	TGCGCCAGCAGCCAAGAGGACCTTCAACACACAGATACGCAGTATTTT	CASSQEDLQHTDTQYF
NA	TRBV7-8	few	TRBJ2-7	TGTGCCAGCAGCTTAGCAATAGCGCCTTACTCCTACGAGCAGTACTTC	CASSLAIAPYSYEQYF
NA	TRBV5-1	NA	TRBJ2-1	TGCACGTCGTCGGGATTGAATGAGCAGTTCTTC	CTSSGLNEQFF
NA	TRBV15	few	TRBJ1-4	TGTGCCACCAGCACCTTCGAAAGGGGTACCGACGGAACTAATGAAAAACTGTTTTTT	CATSTFERGTDGTNEKLFF
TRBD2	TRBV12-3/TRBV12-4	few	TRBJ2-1	TGTGCCAGCAGGGACTTCGGCGGGGGTGAGCAGTTCTTC	CASRDFGGGEQFF
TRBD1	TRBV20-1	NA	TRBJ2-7	TGCAGTGCTGGCCCGGGACAGACCTACGAGCAGTACTTC	CSAGPGQTYEQYF
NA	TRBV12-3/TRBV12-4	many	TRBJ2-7	TGTGCCAGCAGCCCCGGACAGCGCTACGAGCAGTACTTC	CASSPGQRYEQYF
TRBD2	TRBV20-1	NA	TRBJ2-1	TGCAGTGAGGGAGGGCTTCCTAACAATGAGCAGTTCTTC	CSEGGLPNNEQFF
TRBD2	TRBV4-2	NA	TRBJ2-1	TGTGCCAGCAGCCCGCGCGGCGGGAGAATGGACAATGAGCAGTTCTTC	CASSPRGGRMDNEQFF
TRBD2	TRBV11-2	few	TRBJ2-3	TGTGCCAGCACCCGGGGACTAGCGGGCGCCCGGGGAGATACGCAGTATTTT	CASTRGLAGARGDTQYF
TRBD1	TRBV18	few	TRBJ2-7	TGTGCCAGCTCACCTCAACAGGGGTACGAGCAGTACTTC	CASSPQQGYEQYF
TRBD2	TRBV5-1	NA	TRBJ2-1	TGCGCCAGCAGCTTGATTAGCGGGTACAATGAGCAGTTCTTC	CASSLISGYNEQFF
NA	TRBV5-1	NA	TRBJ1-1	TGCGCCAGCAGCAATCCGCAGAACACTGAAGCTTTCTTT	CASSNPQNTEAFF
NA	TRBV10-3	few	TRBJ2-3	TGTGCCATCAGTGATTGGGGCTTTACAGATACGCAGTATTTT	CAISDWGFTDTQYF